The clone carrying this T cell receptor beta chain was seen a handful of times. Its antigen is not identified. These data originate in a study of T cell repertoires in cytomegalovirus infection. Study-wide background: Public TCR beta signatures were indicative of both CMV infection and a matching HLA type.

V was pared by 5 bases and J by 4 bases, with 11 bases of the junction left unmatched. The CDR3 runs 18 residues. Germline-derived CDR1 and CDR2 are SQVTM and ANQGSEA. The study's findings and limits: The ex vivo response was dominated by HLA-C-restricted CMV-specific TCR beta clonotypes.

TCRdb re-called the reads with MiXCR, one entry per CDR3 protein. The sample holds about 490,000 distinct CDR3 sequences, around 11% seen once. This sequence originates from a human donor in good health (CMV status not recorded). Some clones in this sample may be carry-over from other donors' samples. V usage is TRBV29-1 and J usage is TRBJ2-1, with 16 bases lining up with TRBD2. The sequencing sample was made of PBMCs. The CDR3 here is CSVTGLAGGGAIYNEQFF. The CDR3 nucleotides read TGCAGCGTTACGGGACTAGCGGGGGGGGGGGCCATTTACAATGAGCAGTTCTTC.